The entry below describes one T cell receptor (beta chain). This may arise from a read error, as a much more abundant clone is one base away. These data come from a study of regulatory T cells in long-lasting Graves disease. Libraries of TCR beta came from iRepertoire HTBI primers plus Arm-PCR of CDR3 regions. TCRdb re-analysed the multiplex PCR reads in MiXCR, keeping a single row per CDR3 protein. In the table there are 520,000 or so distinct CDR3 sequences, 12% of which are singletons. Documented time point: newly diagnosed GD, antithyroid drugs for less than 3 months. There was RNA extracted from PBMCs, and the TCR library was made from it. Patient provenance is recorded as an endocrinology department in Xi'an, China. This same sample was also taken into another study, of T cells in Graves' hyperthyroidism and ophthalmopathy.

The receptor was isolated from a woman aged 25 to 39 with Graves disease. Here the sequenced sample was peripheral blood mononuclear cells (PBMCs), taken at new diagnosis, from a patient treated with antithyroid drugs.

The CDR3 spells CASSRGDSDTEAFF. CDR3 nucleotide sequence: TGTGCCAGCAGTCGGGGGGATTCCGACACTGAAGCTTTCTTT. The chain uses TRBV6-1 and TRBJ1-1; tentative D call: TRBD1 (5 bases). The V gene's germline CDR1 is MNHNS and CDR2 SASEGT. The V end was cut by 5 bases, the J end by 3 bases, with 13 bases between. The length of the CDR3 is 14 residues.